A single sample is the source of the 5 T cell receptor beta chains below, sequenced in a study of shared clonotypes between healthy human individuals. Measured with immunoSEQ multiplex PCR; TCRdb has only the in-frame clones, and not every one. The table lists around 2,000,000 clones, around 95% of them singletons. Material: naive CD4+ T cells sorted from blood. The sample's subset: CD45RA+ positively selected. These receptors were collected from a man younger than 30 in good health.

V gene TRBV5-1 combines with J gene TRBJ1-2, with no clear D. V was cut by 0 bases and J by 3 bases, with 9 bases left in between. The CDR3 sequence is 14 residues long. Germline V gives CDR1 SGHRS, CDR2 YFSETQ. The CDR3 DNA follows: TGCGCCAGCAGCTTGGAATCCGGATACTATGGCTACACCTTC. This gives the protein CASSLESGYYGYTF.

On this clone: The sample holds other DNA sequences that translate to the same CDR3. This chain uses TRBV2 with TRBJ1-5; no clear D. Trimming pared 6 bases from V and 2 bases from J, leaving 11 bases between. The CDR3 loop spans 14 amino acids. CDR1 SNHLY and CDR2 FYNNEI come from the germline V gene. The CDR3 sequence: CASSEGVGNQPQHF. CDR3 in DNA: TGTGCCAGCAGCGAGGGTGTCGGCAATCAGCCCCAGCATTTT.

V and J are TRBV5-6 and TRBJ2-1, with D perhaps TRBD1 or TRBD2 (5 bases each). Germline assignment: CDR1 SGHDT and CDR2 YYEEEE. Deletions cut 3 bases from V and 3 bases from J, with 10 bases between. CDR3 size: 14 residues. CDR3 sequence reads: CASSYGTGYNEQFF. The CDR3 DNA follows: TGTGCCAGCAGCTATGGGACCGGCTACAATGAGCAGTTCTTC.

The chain employs TRBV7-9 and TRBJ2-1, with a tentative D call TRBD1 (6 bases). V dropped 5 bases and J dropped 7 bases, with 9 bases sitting between them. CDR1 and CDR2 from the germline V gene are SEHNR and FQNEAQ (reference sequence). This CDR3 has 12 amino acids. This CDR3 reads CASSPDSNEQFF. In nucleotides, the CDR3 is TGTGCCAGCAGCCCGGACAGTAATGAGCAGTTCTTC.

The genes are TRBV5-1 and TRBJ2-3, with 10 bases identical to TRBD2. The CDR3 extends over 17 amino acids. Germline assignment: CDR1 SGHRS and CDR2 YFSETQ. V trimming: 1 base; J trimming: 5 bases; junction bases outside the gene matches: 10. CDR3 region: CASSLTASGSLRDTQYF. The CDR3 DNA follows: TGCGCCAGCAGCTTGACGGCTAGCGGGAGCCTTCGAGATACGCAGTATTTT.